A selection of T cell receptor beta chains follows, all from one sample in a study of shared clonotypes between healthy human individuals. TCRdb's copy holds only in-frame clones and misses some; the assay was immunoSEQ multiplex PCR. The data hold some 2.4 million clones, with roughly 93% observed a single time. Sequencing was carried out using naive CD4+ T cells from PBMCs. The receptors originated from a man aged 18 to 29 in good health. Some clones in this sample may be carry-over from other donors' samples. Each CDR3 is given with its conserved first and last residue. Fields, in order: D gene, clone size, V gene, J gene, CDR3 DNA, CDR3 protein. D genes are given only for firm matches. The size entry is marked missing in some rows and otherwise reads once, few, many or a size class.

D gene: -; clone size: -; V gene: TRBV28; J gene: TRBJ1-3; CDR3 DNA: TGTGCCAGCAGTTTAGAACTGCTGGGAAACACCATATATTTT; CDR3 protein: CASSLELLGNTIYF
D gene: TRBD2; clone size: -; V gene: TRBV7-2; J gene: TRBJ2-3; CDR3 DNA: TGTGCCAGCAACCCATTGGGAGGGCCAACAGATACGCAGTATTTT; CDR3 protein: CASNPLGGPTDTQYF
D gene: TRBD2; clone size: -; V gene: TRBV2; J gene: TRBJ2-7; CDR3 DNA: TGTGCCAGCAGGGTCCTAGCGGGAGTGGGGGAGCAGTACTTC; CDR3 protein: CASRVLAGVGEQYF
D gene: TRBD1; clone size: -; V gene: TRBV7-7; J gene: TRBJ2-1; CDR3 DNA: TGTGCCAGCAGCCTCCGGGACAGTTCCTACAATGAGCAGTTCTTC; CDR3 protein: CASSLRDSSYNEQFF
D gene: TRBD2; clone size: -; V gene: TRBV19; J gene: TRBJ2-1; CDR3 DNA: TGTGCCAGTAGTCCCAGGACTAGCGGGAATGAGCAGTTCTTC; CDR3 protein: CASSPRTSGNEQFF
D gene: TRBD2; clone size: -; V gene: TRBV9; J gene: TRBJ2-7; CDR3 DNA: TGTGCCAGCAGCGTAGCTGGCGGGAGTAACTACGAGCAGTACTTC; CDR3 protein: CASSVAGGSNYEQYF
D gene: TRBD1; clone size: -; V gene: TRBV5-1; J gene: TRBJ1-3; CDR3 DNA: TGCGCCAGCAGCCCTAGACAGGGGGCGGACACCATATATTTT; CDR3 protein: CASSPRQGADTIYF
D gene: TRBD2; clone size: -; V gene: TRBV5-4; J gene: TRBJ2-3; CDR3 DNA: TGTGCCAGCAGCAATTTGGGTCTAGCGGGATTGGATACGCAGTATTTT; CDR3 protein: CASSNLGLAGLDTQYF
D gene: -; clone size: -; V gene: TRBV10-3; J gene: TRBJ2-2; CDR3 DNA: TGTGCCATCAGTGAGGCCCGGGGCAGTAGACCAACCGGGGAGCTGTTTTTT; CDR3 protein: CAISEARGSRPTGELFF
D gene: TRBD2; clone size: once; V gene: TRBV11-2; J gene: TRBJ2-1; CDR3 DNA: TGTGCCAGCAGCTTGTTGGCGGGAGGGCTCAATGAGCAGTTCTTC; CDR3 protein: CASSLLAGGLNEQFF
D gene: -; clone size: -; V gene: TRBV7-6; J gene: TRBJ2-7; CDR3 DNA: TGTGCCAGCAGCTTAGACCGGGGTAGGGAGCAGTACTTC; CDR3 protein: CASSLDRGREQYF
D gene: -; clone size: -; V gene: TRBV2; J gene: TRBJ2-3; CDR3 DNA: TGTGCCAGCACCCAGGGGGGGAGGATGTATACGCAGTATTTT; CDR3 protein: CASTQGGRMYTQYF
D gene: TRBD2; clone size: -; V gene: TRBV11-1; J gene: TRBJ2-5; CDR3 DNA: TGTGCCAGCACCACCCGATCTGGGGGGGGACAAGAGACCCAGTACTTC; CDR3 protein: CASTTRSGGGQETQYF
D gene: -; clone size: -; V gene: TRBV25-1; J gene: TRBJ1-2; CDR3 DNA: TGTGCCAGCAGTGAATGGGCGGGGAGAGGCTACACCTTC; CDR3 protein: CASSEWAGRGYTF
D gene: -; clone size: -; V gene: TRBV5-1; J gene: TRBJ1-1; CDR3 DNA: TGCGCCAGCAGCTTGGCGGCAGGGCGAGCTTTCTTT; CDR3 protein: CASSLAAGRAFF
D gene: -; clone size: -; V gene: TRBV5-1; J gene: TRBJ2-4; CDR3 DNA: TGCGCCAGCAGCCTCGGAGTAGCCAAAAACATTCAGTACTTC; CDR3 protein: CASSLGVAKNIQYF
D gene: -; clone size: once; V gene: TRBV28; J gene: TRBJ2-7; CDR3 DNA: TGTGCCAGCAGTACCCCCGGGACGGCGACCTACGAGCAGTACTTC; CDR3 protein: CASSTPGTATYEQYF
D gene: TRBD1; clone size: -; V gene: TRBV6-5; J gene: TRBJ1-2; CDR3 DNA: TGTGCCAGCAGTACCGGGACAGTCGGCTACACCTTC; CDR3 protein: CASSTGTVGYTF